This T cell receptor (beta chain) was sequenced for a study of technical replicates of blood from a handful of donors. Libraries were prepared by immunoSEQ multiplex PCR; TCRdb keeps only in-frame clonotypes and omits some of them. The data contain 80,000 to 95,000 clones, 95% to 97% of them singletons. This clone was picked up one time. Between the trimmed V and J ends, which lost 5 bases and 1 base, there was a span of 9 bases. This CDR3 spans 13 amino acids. The germline V gene has CDR1 SEHNR and CDR2 FQNEAQ (reference sequence). The specimen was T cells isolated from PBMCs. The V call is TRBV7-9, the J call TRBJ2-7, with D perhaps matching TRBD1 (5 bases). This TCR derives from a human donor in good health. The CDR3 DNA sequence: TGTGCCAGCAGCGTACAGGTTTCCTACGAGCAGTACTTC. Translation gives CASSVQVSYEQYF.